The sequence of this T cell receptor (beta chain) was determined in a study of radiation and T cells in renal cell carcinoma (dated by TCRdb to the early 2020s). With regard to the full study: The samples were drawn from a clinical trial, where primary renal cell carcinomas were treated with 15 Gy of stereotactic body radiation therapy and then removed by nephrectomy 4 weeks afterward. TCR beta sequencing covered approximately 50 samples in total, comprising roughly 26 tumors and about 27 peripheral blood samples. A total of 4,016,671 unique CDR3 nucleotide sequences, encoding around 2.7 million unique CDR3 amino acid sequences, were found across all 55 or so samples.

General findings and caveats noted by the study authors: With a single-armed trial design, the study had no way to address how radiation dose or scheduling affects the TCR repertoire. In blood, the top tumor clonotypes increased from baseline to 2 weeks after radiation and then shrank by 4 weeks, which suggests a temporary expansion of tumor-resident clones. No pretreatment tumor biopsies were available, so the baseline intratumoral presence of clonotypes could not be determined. Blood repertoire dynamics were not followed beyond 4 weeks after treatment.

The sample's time point label is to be understood as: blood 2 weeks post-SBRT. The label giving this sample's treatment or condition can be read as: 15 Gy SBRT to primary tumor, nephrectomy 4 weeks later. Serial peripheral blood from radiation-treated patients was sampled at baseline, 2 weeks and 4 weeks after SBRT to track tumor-enriched clonotypes. All patients had renal cell carcinoma with clear cell pathology. Genomic DNA for TCR sequencing was prepared using the QIAamp DNA Blood Mini Kit (Qiagen). The analyses included just those samples that passed every quality control check. A remark on this clone: Which antigen it targets is not known. There are no base qualities to consult, and no much larger clone falls within one base.

Spanning cysteine to phenylalanine, the CDR3 consists of 14 amino acids. Only the CDR3 DNA stays, 42 bases, in frame from base 1. V loses 6 bases of germline sequence and J loses 9 bases, and the interval between the two ends is 15 bases. CDR1 is given as KGHSH and CDR2 as LQKENI, both from the germline V gene. The immunoSEQ kit was used, according to the manufacturer's recommendations, to generate TCR beta libraries from genomic DNA. To prepare the libraries, a first multiplex PCR with proprietary primers was run, followed by a second PCR that added unique barcodes, and a bead cleanup was done after each round. Each sample batch included a kit-provided positive control reaction and a negative control reaction. The final libraries were assessed on an Agilent 4200 TapeStation D1000 ScreenTape, pooled by volume, and quantified by qPCR. Sequencing ran on an Illumina NextSeq500 with a MidOutput 150-cycle cartridge, using 156 Read1 and 15 Index1 cycles with kit custom primers. The pooled library was loaded at around 0.98 pM, with an approximately 21% PhiX control spiked in. Processing in the source paper ran as follows. Vendor-processed data were analyzed in R, with a clonotype defined as all T cells sharing the same CDR3 nucleotide sequence. For clone abundance analyses, frequencies were normalized to the 10,000 most abundant clones in each sample. Before analysis, public T cell clones were removed, and these numbered fewer than six per sample on average. Tumor-enriched clonotypes and baseline blood-enriched clonotypes were defined as those with an abundance difference of at least 32-fold between compartments. A beta-binomial differential abundance model was used to identify clonotypes that expanded or contracted between blood time points. Similarity between tumor and blood repertoires was quantified using the Baroni-Urbani and Buser coefficient, and groups were compared with two-tailed Wilcoxon tests in R. This is the immuneACCESS table as TCRdb keeps it, with only in-frame sequences that have V and J called. A part of the clones is gone; compared with another copy, unresolved V genes explain less than half, and the rest is unexplained. That table furnishes V, J and clone size, whereas the DNA furnished D and trimming. Here the sample has roughly 130,000 clones; approximately 78% occur a single time. Clones ranked in the top ten supply 1.5% to 2% of the sample.

This clonotype was obtained from a woman aged 60-75 years with renal cell carcinoma. This sequence uses TRBV18 and TRBJ1-6; a weak D assignment points to TRBD1 (6 bases agree). The sequencing used blood, collected from a patient whose treatment included radiotherapy and nephrectomy. The CDR3 has the sequence CASSPGTQGSPLHF. The DNA sequence is given as TGTGCCAGCTCCCCCGGGACACAGGGTTCACCCCTCCACTTT.